This T cell receptor beta chain came from a study of blood T cell repertoires in COVID-19 (dated by TCRdb to 2018 to 2021). Study-wide context: Collaborator samples came from the United States, Italy and Spain and covered acute and convalescent phases of COVID-19. The material from the prospective study consisted of cDNA or gDNA derived from T cells, B-cell-depleted T cells, or PBMCs. Deeply sampled blood TCRbeta repertoires from subjects exposed to, actively infected with, or recovered from COVID-19 were included in the dataset. The repertoires were released in a freely available public database meant as a resource for research on the immune response to SARS-CoV-2. The samples were drawn from the first 160 participants of the ongoing ImmuneRACE study and from 1,254 subjects provided by 6 global collaborators. Nearly every sample came with metadata listing a de-identified subject ID, COVID-19 status, age in years and sex. Where available, HLA class I and class II types were taken from metadata supplied by the sample provider and were not determined by assay-based typing. What the work shows at the level of the full study, not this receptor alone: The amount of clinical and demographic metadata varied by source and participant and was provided uncurated.

The CDR3 covers 15 residues, taking in both the cysteine and the phenylalanine. The kept DNA is CDR3 alone, 45 bases in frame from the first base. Sequences SGHRS (CDR1) and YFSETQ (CDR2) are obtained from the germline V gene. Between the V and J ends, shortened by 3 bases and 2 bases respectively, the junction contains 14 bases. Whole blood was collected in K2EDTA tubes by collaborating institutions according to the institutions' own protocols. For TCRbeta analysis, collaborator samples were shipped as frozen whole blood, as isolated PBMCs, or as DNA extracted from either sample type. On this clone itself: Its antigen is unknown. Qualities for individual bases were not recorded, and no much larger clone is one base off.

TCRbeta CDR3 regions were amplified from genomic DNA by means of the immunoSEQ Assay, a bias-controlled multiplex PCR. As for the original processing: Within the assay, amplification of reference gene primers was used to estimate how many nucleated cells each sample contained. Sequence reads were collapsed and filtered to measure the absolute abundance of every unique TCRbeta CDR3 rearrangement. Productive Simpson clonality was computed per sample as the square root of Simpson's diversity index over productive rearrangements. TCRdb's version of the immuneACCESS table is confined to in-frame rearrangements and falls short of the full clone set. An unresolved V gene accounts for under half of the shortfall where checked; the remainder is of unknown origin. That table is the source of V, J and clone size, and D and trimming were worked out from the DNA. Across this sample there are roughly 100,000 clones, with approximately 88% seen only once. The ten most abundant clones make up 4% to 5.5% of the sample.

The specimen sequenced was peripheral blood. The receptor's source is a human donor in a cohort sampled during active COVID-19. The chain is assembled from TRBV5-1 and TRBJ2-5, and perhaps TRBD1 as D gene, on 7 matching bases. This receptor carries the CDR3 CASSWRDSYQETQYF. The nucleotide sequence reads TGCGCCAGCAGCTGGAGGGACAGTTATCAAGAGACCCAGTACTTC.